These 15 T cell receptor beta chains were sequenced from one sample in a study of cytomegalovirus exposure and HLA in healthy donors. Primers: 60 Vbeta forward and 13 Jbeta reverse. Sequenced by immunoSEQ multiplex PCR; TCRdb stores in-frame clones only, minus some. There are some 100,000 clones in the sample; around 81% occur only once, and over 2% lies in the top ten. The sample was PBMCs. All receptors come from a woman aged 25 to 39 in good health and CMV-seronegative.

The CDR3 DNA follows: TGCGCCAGCAGCTTGATTTCCCAGCGGGCCTCCTACAATGAGCAGTTCTTC. This gives the protein CASSLISQRASYNEQFF. J is TRBJ2-1 and V is TRBV5-1; a possible D gene is TRBD2 (6 bases). The V gene lost 1 base and the J gene lost 0 bases, with 14 bases spanning the gap. Per germline, CDR1 SGHRS and CDR2 YFSETQ. The CDR3 totals 17 residues.

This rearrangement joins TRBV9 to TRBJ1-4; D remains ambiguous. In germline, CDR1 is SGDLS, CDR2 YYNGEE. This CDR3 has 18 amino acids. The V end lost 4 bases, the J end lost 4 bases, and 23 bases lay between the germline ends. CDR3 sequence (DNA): TGTGCCAGCAGCTCGACCTCGGGGTTCGAATACGGTAATGAAAAACTGTTTTTT. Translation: CASSSTSGFEYGNEKLFF.

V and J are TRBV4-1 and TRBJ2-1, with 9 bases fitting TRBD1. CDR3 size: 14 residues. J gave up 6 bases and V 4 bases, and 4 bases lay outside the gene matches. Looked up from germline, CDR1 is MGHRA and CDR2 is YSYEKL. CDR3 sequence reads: CASSPTGGRNEQFF. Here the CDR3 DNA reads TGCGCCAGCAGCCCCACAGGGGGCCGCAATGAGCAGTTCTTC.

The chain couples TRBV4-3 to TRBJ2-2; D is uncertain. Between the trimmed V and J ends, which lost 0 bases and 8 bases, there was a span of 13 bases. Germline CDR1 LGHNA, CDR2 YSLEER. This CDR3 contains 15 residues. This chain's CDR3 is CASSQDFASGGELFF. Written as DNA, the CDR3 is TGCGCCAGCAGCCAAGACTTTGCCTCGGGTGGGGAGCTGTTTTTT.

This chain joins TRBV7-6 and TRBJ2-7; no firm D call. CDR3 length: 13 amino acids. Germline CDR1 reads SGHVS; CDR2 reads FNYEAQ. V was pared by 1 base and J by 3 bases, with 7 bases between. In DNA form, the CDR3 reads TGTGCCAGCAGCTTAGGGCTGGTCTACGAGCAGTACTTC. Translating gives CASSLGLVYEQYF.

The CDR3 DNA sequence: TGTGCCAGCAGCCAGCAGGGATCAACTAATGAAAAACTGTTTTTT. Its translation: CASSQQGSTNEKLFF. The chain is built from TRBV6-1 and TRBJ1-4, with a possible D match to TRBD1 (5 bases). The germline V gene encodes CDR1 MNHNS and CDR2 SASEGT. The CDR3 is made up of 15 amino acids. V dropped 6 bases and J dropped 0 bases, with 11 bases sitting between them.

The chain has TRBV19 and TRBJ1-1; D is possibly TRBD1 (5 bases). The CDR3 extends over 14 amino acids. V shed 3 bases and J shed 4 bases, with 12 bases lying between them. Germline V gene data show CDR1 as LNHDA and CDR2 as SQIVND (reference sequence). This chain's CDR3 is CASSILGRGTEAFF. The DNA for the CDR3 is TGTGCCAGTAGTATCCTAGGGAGGGGCACTGAAGCTTTCTTT. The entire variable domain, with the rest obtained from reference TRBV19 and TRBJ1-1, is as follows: DGGITQSPKYLFRKEGQNVTLSCEQNLNHDAMYWYRQDPGQGLRLIYYSQIVNDFQKGDIAEGYSVSREKKESFPLTVTSAQKNPTAFYLCASSILGRGTEAFFGQGTRLTVV.

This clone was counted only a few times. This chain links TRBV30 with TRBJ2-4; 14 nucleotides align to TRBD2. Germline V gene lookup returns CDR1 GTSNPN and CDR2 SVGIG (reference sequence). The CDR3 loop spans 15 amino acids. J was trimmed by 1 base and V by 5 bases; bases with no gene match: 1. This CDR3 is CAWRTSGRAKNIQYF. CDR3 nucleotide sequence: TGTGCCTGGCGGACTAGCGGGAGGGCCAAAAACATTCAGTACTTC.

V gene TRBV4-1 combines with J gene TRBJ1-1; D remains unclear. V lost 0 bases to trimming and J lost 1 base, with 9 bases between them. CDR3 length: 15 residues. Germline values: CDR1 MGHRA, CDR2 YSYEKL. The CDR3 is CASSQEVPGNTEAFF. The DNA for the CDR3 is TGCGCCAGCAGCCAAGAGGTTCCAGGGAACACTGAAGCTTTCTTT.

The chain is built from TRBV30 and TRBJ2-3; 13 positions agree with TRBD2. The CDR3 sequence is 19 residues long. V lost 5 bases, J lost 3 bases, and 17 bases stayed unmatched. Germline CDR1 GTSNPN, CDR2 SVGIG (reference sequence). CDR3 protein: CAWSERTSGSLVRTDTQYF. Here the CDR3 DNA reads TGTGCCTGGTCAGAGCGGACTAGCGGGAGCCTTGTACGGACAGATACGCAGTATTTT.

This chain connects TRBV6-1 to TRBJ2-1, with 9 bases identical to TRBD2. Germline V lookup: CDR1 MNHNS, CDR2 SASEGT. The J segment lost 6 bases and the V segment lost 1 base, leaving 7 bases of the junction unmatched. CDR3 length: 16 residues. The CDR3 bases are TGTGCCAGCAGTGAAGAAATAGCGGGAGTGATCAATGAGCAGTTCTTC. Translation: CASSEEIAGVINEQFF.

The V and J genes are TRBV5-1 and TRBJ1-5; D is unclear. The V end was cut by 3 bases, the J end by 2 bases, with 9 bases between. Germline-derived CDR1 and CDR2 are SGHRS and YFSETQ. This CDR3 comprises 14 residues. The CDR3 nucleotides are TGCGCCAGCAGCTCCGGGGTGGGCAATCAGCCCCAGCATTTT. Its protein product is CASSSGVGNQPQHF.

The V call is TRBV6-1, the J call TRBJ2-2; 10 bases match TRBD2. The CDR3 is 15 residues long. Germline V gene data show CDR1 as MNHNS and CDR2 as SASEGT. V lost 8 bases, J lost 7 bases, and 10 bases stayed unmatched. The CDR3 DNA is TGTGCCAGCGGGAGCGGGAGGGCAAATGGCGGGGAGCTGTTTTTT. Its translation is CASGSGRANGGELFF.

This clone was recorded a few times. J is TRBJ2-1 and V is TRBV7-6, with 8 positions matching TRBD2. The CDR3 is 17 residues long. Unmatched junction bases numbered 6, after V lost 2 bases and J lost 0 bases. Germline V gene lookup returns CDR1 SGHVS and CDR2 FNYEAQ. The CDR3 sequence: CASSLRGRTSSYNEQFF. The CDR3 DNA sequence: TGTGCCAGCAGCTTACGCGGGAGGACGAGCTCCTACAATGAGCAGTTCTTC.

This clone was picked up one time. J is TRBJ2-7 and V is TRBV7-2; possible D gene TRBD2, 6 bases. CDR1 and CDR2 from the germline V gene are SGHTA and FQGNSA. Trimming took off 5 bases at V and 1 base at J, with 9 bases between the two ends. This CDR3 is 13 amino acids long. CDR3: CASSRGLSYEQYF. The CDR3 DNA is TGTGCCAGCAGCCGGGGACTTTCCTACGAGCAGTACTTC.